The clone carrying this T cell receptor (beta chain) came up a few times. This CDR3 has 15 amino acids. CDR1 MDHEN and CDR2 SYDVKM come from the germline V gene. Germline trimming cut 6 bases from V and 6 bases from J; bases unmatched to any gene: 9. TCRdb re-analysed the 5' RACE reads in MiXCR, keeping a single row per CDR3 protein. Of more than 400,000 distinct CDR3 sequences in the sample, roughly 15% are singletons; the top ten hold 0.44%. This sample is part of a study of identical twins. The sample also formed part of further work on yellow fever vaccine responses in identical twins.

The sample was CD4+ T cells sorted from blood. This sequence joins TRBV28 and TRBJ2-1, with 9 bases that match TRBD1. This TCR derives from a woman between 18 and 29 years old in good health. CDR3 in amino acids: CASRSPGQGLNEQFF. DNA of the CDR3: TGTGCCAGCAGATCCCCGGGACAGGGCCTCAATGAGCAGTTCTTC.